This is a list of T cell receptor beta chains from one sample in a study of PD-L1 blockade in urothelial cancer. Data came from immunoSEQ multiplex PCR; TCRdb stores just in-frame clones and leaves some out. The sample consists of about 80,000 clones, roughly 87% of them appearing once. The material was PBMCs, obtained around atezolizumab (anti-PD-L1) treatment. These TCRs come from a woman in her 70s with urothelial cancer. CDR3s include the opening cysteine and the closing phenylalanine or tryptophan. Fields, in order: V gene, D gene, clone size, J gene, CDR3 protein, CDR3 DNA. The D gene is left open where the match is weak. Where a row states a size, it is once, few, many or the class of an expanded clone; other rows omit it.

V gene: TRBV5-1
D gene: TRBD1
clone size: -
J gene: TRBJ2-5
CDR3 protein: CASSLGGQVQETQYF
CDR3 DNA: TGCGCCAGCAGCTTAGGGGGACAGGTCCAAGAGACCCAGTACTTC

V gene: TRBV30
D gene: TRBD2
clone size: -
J gene: TRBJ2-7
CDR3 protein: CAWGGRGQYF
CDR3 DNA: TGTGCCTGGGGAGGGAGGGGGCAGTACTTC

V gene: TRBV5-6
D gene: TRBD1
clone size: -
J gene: TRBJ1-4
CDR3 protein: CASSSFSEGASEKLFF
CDR3 DNA: TGTGCCAGCAGCTCATTCTCTGAGGGGGCGAGTGAAAAACTGTTTTTT

V gene: TRBV11-2
D gene: TRBD2
clone size: -
J gene: TRBJ2-1
CDR3 protein: CASSLVAGSSYNEQFF
CDR3 DNA: TGTGCCAGCAGCTTAGTAGCGGGGAGCTCCTACAATGAGCAGTTCTTC

V gene: TRBV2
D gene: TRBD1
clone size: -
J gene: TRBJ2-3
CDR3 protein: CASSEIPDRGTDTQYF
CDR3 DNA: TGTGCCAGCAGTGAAATCCCGGACAGGGGAACAGATACGCAGTATTTT

V gene: TRBV10-3
D gene: -
clone size: few
J gene: TRBJ2-2
CDR3 protein: CAISEIFQVTGELFF
CDR3 DNA: TGTGCCATCAGTGAGATATTCCAGGTCACCGGGGAGCTGTTTTTT

V gene: TRBV9
D gene: TRBD1
clone size: -
J gene: TRBJ2-5
CDR3 protein: CASSPQGAGPKETQYF
CDR3 DNA: TGTGCCAGCAGCCCTCAGGGGGCAGGTCCCAAAGAGACCCAGTACTTC

V gene: TRBV4-1
D gene: TRBD2
clone size: -
J gene: TRBJ2-3
CDR3 protein: CASSLTSGGRDTQYF
CDR3 DNA: TGCGCCAGCAGCCTAACTAGCGGGGGTCGGGATACGCAGTATTTT

V gene: TRBV4-1
D gene: TRBD1
clone size: -
J gene: TRBJ2-2
CDR3 protein: CASSQKRAPGTDTGELFF
CDR3 DNA: TGCGCCAGCAGCCAGAAAAGGGCTCCGGGGACAGACACCGGGGAGCTGTTTTTT

V gene: TRBV11-3
D gene: TRBD2
clone size: -
J gene: TRBJ2-1
CDR3 protein: CASSLDGLAGYNEQFF
CDR3 DNA: TGTGCCAGCAGCTTAGACGGACTAGCGGGCTACAATGAGCAGTTCTTC

V gene: TRBV27
D gene: TRBD2
clone size: -
J gene: TRBJ2-1
CDR3 protein: CASSLSVGLAGVHNEQFF
CDR3 DNA: TGTGCCAGCAGTTTATCCGTGGGACTAGCGGGAGTGCACAATGAGCAGTTCTTC

V gene: TRBV18
D gene: -
clone size: -
J gene: TRBJ2-2
CDR3 protein: CASLKGEPGELFF
CDR3 DNA: TGTGCCAGCCTAAAGGGAGAACCCGGGGAGCTGTTTTTT

V gene: TRBV28
D gene: TRBD1
clone size: few
J gene: TRBJ1-2
CDR3 protein: CASSFGTGEYGYTF
CDR3 DNA: TGTGCCAGCAGTTTCGGGACAGGGGAATATGGCTACACCTTC

V gene: TRBV30
D gene: -
clone size: -
J gene: TRBJ2-7
CDR3 protein: CAWSDRAEQYF
CDR3 DNA: TGTGCCTGGAGTGACAGGGCCGAGCAGTACTTC

V gene: TRBV10-3
D gene: -
clone size: -
J gene: TRBJ2-3
CDR3 protein: CAISSSGGITDTQYF
CDR3 DNA: TGTGCCATCAGCTCCTCCGGGGGTATTACAGATACGCAGTATTTT

V gene: TRBV11-2
D gene: -
clone size: -
J gene: TRBJ2-6
CDR3 protein: CASSPMKLAGANVLTF
CDR3 DNA: TGTGCCAGCAGCCCTATGAAACTAGCCGGGGCCAACGTCCTGACTTTC

V gene: TRBV29-1
D gene: -
clone size: -
J gene: TRBJ2-5
CDR3 protein: CSARGGDETQYF
CDR3 DNA: TGCAGCGCGCGAGGGGGAGACGAGACCCAGTACTTC

V gene: TRBV4-1
D gene: -
clone size: few
J gene: TRBJ2-2
CDR3 protein: CASSQVRAATGELFF
CDR3 DNA: TGCGCCAGCAGCCAAGTACGAGCCGCCACCGGGGAGCTGTTTTTT

V gene: TRBV5-5
D gene: TRBD2
clone size: -
J gene: TRBJ2-1
CDR3 protein: CASSLVLAEYNEQFF
CDR3 DNA: TGTGCCAGCAGCTTGGTTCTAGCGGAGTACAATGAGCAGTTCTTC

V gene: TRBV6-1
D gene: TRBD1
clone size: -
J gene: TRBJ2-2
CDR3 protein: CASSTTGGAIGELFF
CDR3 DNA: TGTGCCAGCAGTACCACAGGGGGCGCGATCGGGGAGCTGTTTTTT

V gene: TRBV18
D gene: -
clone size: -
J gene: TRBJ2-5
CDR3 protein: CASSPPSAGYWETQYF
CDR3 DNA: TGTGCCAGCTCACCACCCTCGGCGGGATATTGGGAGACCCAGTACTTC

V gene: TRBV27
D gene: TRBD2
clone size: -
J gene: TRBJ2-1
CDR3 protein: CASSTGLALGEQFF
CDR3 DNA: TGTGCCAGCAGTACGGGACTAGCCTTGGGTGAGCAGTTCTTC

V gene: TRBV11-3
D gene: TRBD1
clone size: -
J gene: TRBJ2-1
CDR3 protein: CASSPGQGFSNNEQFF
CDR3 DNA: TGTGCCAGCAGCCCCGGACAGGGGTTCTCAAACAATGAGCAGTTCTTC

V gene: TRBV29-1
D gene: -
clone size: -
J gene: TRBJ1-4
CDR3 protein: CSVVDRPPNEKLFF
CDR3 DNA: TGCAGCGTTGTCGACAGGCCACCGAATGAAAAACTGTTTTTT

V gene: TRBV4-3
D gene: -
clone size: -
J gene: TRBJ2-7
CDR3 protein: CASSKDYRGTYEQYF
CDR3 DNA: TGCGCCAGCAGCAAAGACTATAGGGGTACCTACGAGCAGTACTTC

V gene: TRBV5-1
D gene: TRBD2
clone size: -
J gene: TRBJ2-4
CDR3 protein: CASSLAGGGDIQYF
CDR3 DNA: TGCGCCAGCAGCTTGGCCGGCGGGGGGGACATTCAGTACTTC

V gene: TRBV7-6
D gene: -
clone size: -
J gene: TRBJ1-4
CDR3 protein: CASSLERGQLFF
CDR3 DNA: TGTGCCAGCAGCTTAGAAAGAGGACAGCTGTTTTTT

V gene: TRBV4-3
D gene: TRBD1
clone size: -
J gene: TRBJ1-2
CDR3 protein: CASSLAVTGAVTNYGYTF
CDR3 DNA: TGCGCCAGCAGCCTCGCTGTAACAGGGGCGGTTACTAACTATGGCTACACCTTC

V gene: TRBV18
D gene: -
clone size: -
J gene: TRBJ2-7
CDR3 protein: CASSPSRDEQYF
CDR3 DNA: TGTGCCAGCTCACCCTCCCGGGACGAGCAGTACTTC

V gene: TRBV11-3
D gene: TRBD1
clone size: -
J gene: TRBJ2-7
CDR3 protein: CASSLGRDRSYEQYF
CDR3 DNA: TGTGCCAGCAGCTTAGGGCGGGACAGGTCCTACGAGCAGTACTTC

V gene: TRBV2
D gene: -
clone size: -
J gene: TRBJ2-1
CDR3 protein: CASSRTGDKGSYNEQFF
CDR3 DNA: TGTGCCAGCAGCCGGACTGGGGACAAGGGCTCCTACAATGAGCAGTTCTTC

V gene: TRBV7-9
D gene: -
clone size: -
J gene: TRBJ2-5
CDR3 protein: CASSPGVQETQYF
CDR3 DNA: TGTGCCAGCAGCCCGGGGGTCCAAGAGACCCAGTACTTC

V gene: TRBV7-2
D gene: -
clone size: few
J gene: TRBJ1-2
CDR3 protein: CASSLDQGMVYGYTF
CDR3 DNA: TGTGCCAGCAGCTTAGACCAGGGAATGGTCTATGGCTACACCTTC

V gene: TRBV6-5
D gene: -
clone size: -
J gene: TRBJ2-2
CDR3 protein: CASSYDPARTGELFF
CDR3 DNA: TGTGCCAGCAGTTATGACCCAGCGAGGACCGGGGAGCTGTTTTTT

V gene: TRBV7-2
D gene: -
clone size: few
J gene: TRBJ1-2
CDR3 protein: CASSLETRNYGYTF
CDR3 DNA: TGTGCCAGCAGCTTAGAAACAAGAAACTATGGCTACACCTTC

V gene: TRBV10-3
D gene: TRBD2
clone size: -
J gene: TRBJ2-1
CDR3 protein: CAIGWTSGSTDNEQFF
CDR3 DNA: TGTGCCATCGGGTGGACTAGCGGGAGTACCGACAATGAGCAGTTCTTC

V gene: TRBV7-8
D gene: TRBD2
clone size: -
J gene: TRBJ2-3
CDR3 protein: CASSFDLAGGTDTQYF
CDR3 DNA: TGTGCCAGCAGCTTTGATCTAGCGGGGGGGACAGATACGCAGTATTTT

V gene: TRBV27
D gene: -
clone size: -
J gene: TRBJ1-5
CDR3 protein: CASAWGGHGNQPQHF
CDR3 DNA: TGTGCCAGCGCCTGGGGGGGCCACGGCAATCAGCCCCAGCATTTT

V gene: TRBV10-2
D gene: TRBD1
clone size: once
J gene: TRBJ2-7
CDR3 protein: CASNPDRTYEQYF
CDR3 DNA: TGCGCCAGCAACCCGGACAGGACCTACGAGCAGTACTTC

V gene: TRBV7-2
D gene: TRBD1
clone size: -
J gene: TRBJ1-5
CDR3 protein: CASSTRGTGGQPQHF
CDR3 DNA: TGTGCCAGCAGCACAAGGGGGACAGGGGGACAGCCCCAGCATTTT

V gene: TRBV9
D gene: TRBD2
clone size: -
J gene: TRBJ2-2
CDR3 protein: CASSVGTSGRIWELFF
CDR3 DNA: TGTGCCAGCAGCGTAGGGACTAGCGGGAGGATCTGGGAGCTGTTTTTT

V gene: TRBV5-6
D gene: -
clone size: -
J gene: TRBJ1-1
CDR3 protein: CASSLGQMNTEAFF
CDR3 DNA: TGTGCCAGCAGCTTGGGACAGATGAACACTGAAGCTTTCTTT

V gene: TRBV27
D gene: TRBD2
clone size: -
J gene: TRBJ2-3
CDR3 protein: CASLPTPSAGESDTQYF
CDR3 DNA: TGTGCCAGCTTGCCAACCCCATCAGCGGGAGAGTCAGATACGCAGTATTTT

V gene: TRBV5-1
D gene: -
clone size: -
J gene: TRBJ2-5
CDR3 protein: CASSFTTRGQRTQYF
CDR3 DNA: TGCGCCAGCAGCTTTACAACACGGGGTCAGCGGACCCAGTACTTC

V gene: TRBV7-9
D gene: TRBD1
clone size: -
J gene: TRBJ2-7
CDR3 protein: CASSLGQGKTYEQYF
CDR3 DNA: TGTGCCAGCAGCTTGGGACAGGGAAAAACCTACGAGCAGTACTTC

V gene: TRBV19
D gene: TRBD1
clone size: -
J gene: TRBJ1-5
CDR3 protein: CASSIPSGTGAGQPQHF
CDR3 DNA: TGTGCCAGTAGTATACCCTCCGGGACAGGGGCCGGTCAGCCCCAGCATTTT

V gene: TRBV6-5
D gene: -
clone size: -
J gene: TRBJ2-5
CDR3 protein: CASSLTGFQETQYF
CDR3 DNA: TGTGCCAGCAGTCTAACAGGTTTCCAAGAGACCCAGTACTTC

V gene: TRBV7-2
D gene: TRBD1
clone size: -
J gene: TRBJ2-2
CDR3 protein: CASSLGRQGNTGELFF
CDR3 DNA: TGTGCCAGCAGCTTAGGTCGACAGGGGAACACCGGGGAGCTGTTTTTT

V gene: TRBV7-3
D gene: TRBD1
clone size: -
J gene: TRBJ2-1
CDR3 protein: CASSSQPGQGYNEQFF
CDR3 DNA: TGTGCCAGCAGCTCACAACCGGGACAGGGGTACAATGAGCAGTTCTTC

V gene: TRBV6-1
D gene: TRBD1
clone size: -
J gene: TRBJ2-7
CDR3 protein: CASSERTGDSYEQYF
CDR3 DNA: TGTGCCAGCAGTGAAAGAACAGGGGACTCCTACGAGCAGTACTTC

V gene: TRBV9
D gene: TRBD2
clone size: once
J gene: TRBJ2-7
CDR3 protein: CASSEGLASYEQYF
CDR3 DNA: TGTGCCAGCAGCGAGGGACTAGCTTCGTACGAGCAGTACTTC